This T cell receptor (beta chain) is from a study of cytomegalovirus exposure and HLA in healthy donors. PCR employed 60 Vbeta and 13 Jbeta primers. Assay used: immunoSEQ multiplex PCR; TCRdb lists only in-frame clones, some missing. The table includes some 190,000 clones, about four fifths detected once. On this clone: As yet, its antigen is unknown.

Broader study findings: Later on, analysis showed that most CMV-associated TCR beta chains appeared to be HLA-restricted. Under in vitro conditions, three CMV-associated chains were confirmed as specific for CMV antigens. Reportedly, cytomegalovirus status was diagnosed with high sensitivity and specificity.

Germline-derived CDR1 and CDR2 are MNHEY and SMNVEV (reference sequence). V lost 2 bases, J lost 6 bases, and 10 bases stayed unmatched. The CDR3 sequence is 17 residues long. The chain joins TRBV27 to TRBJ2-7; 13 nucleotides match TRBD2. The sample taken for sequencing was PBMCs. The clonotype was recovered from a woman aged 50 to 60 in good health and CMV-seronegative. Written as DNA, the CDR3 is TGTGCCAGCAGTTTAGGACTAGCGGGGGTTCCCTACGGCGAGCAGTACTTC. Translated: CASSLGLAGVPYGEQYF.